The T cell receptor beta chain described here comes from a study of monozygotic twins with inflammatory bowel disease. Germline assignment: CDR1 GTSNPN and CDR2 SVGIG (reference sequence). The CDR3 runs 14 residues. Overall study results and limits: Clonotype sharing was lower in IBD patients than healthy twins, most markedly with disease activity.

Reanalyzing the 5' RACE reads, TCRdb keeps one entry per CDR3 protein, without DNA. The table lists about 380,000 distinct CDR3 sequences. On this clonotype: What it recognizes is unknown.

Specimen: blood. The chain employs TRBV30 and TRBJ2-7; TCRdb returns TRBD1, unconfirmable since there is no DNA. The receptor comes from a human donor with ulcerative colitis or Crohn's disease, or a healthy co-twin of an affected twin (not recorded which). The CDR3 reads CAWTPGQVTYEQYF.